The rows below give T cell receptor beta chains drawn from one sample of a study of blood T cell repertoires in COVID-19. Clones were sequenced by immunoSEQ multiplex PCR, and TCRdb holds only the in-frame ones, with some missing. The sample consists of roughly 140,000 clones, roughly 79% of them appearing once. Sequencing used peripheral blood. These receptors all come from a human donor in a cohort sampled during active COVID-19. The CDR3 runs from the conserved cysteine through the conserved F or W. D genes are given only for firm matches. Where a row states a size, it is once, few, many or the class of an expanded clone; other rows omit it.

NA TRBJ2-7 TRBV11-2 TRBD1 TGTGCCAGCAGCTCCCTCGACAGGGTATACGAGCAGTACTTC CASSSLDRVYEQYF
NA TRBJ1-2 TRBV7-9 NA TGTGCCAGCAGCTTAGGGACTTACTATGGCTACACCTTC CASSLGTYYGYTF
NA TRBJ2-7 TRBV6-6 NA TGTGCCAGCAGTTACTTATCGTCCGAGCAGTACTTC CASSYLSSEQYF
NA TRBJ2-1 TRBV4-3 NA TGCGCCAGCAGCCAAGAATGGGGGCGGCCGAATGAGCAGTTCTTC CASSQEWGRPNEQFF
NA TRBJ1-1 TRBV4-3 NA TGCGCCAGCAGCCAAGATCCGCGGTTGAACACTGAAGCTTTCTTT CASSQDPRLNTEAFF
NA TRBJ2-1 TRBV18 TRBD2 TGTGCCAGCTCACCACCGGGACTAGGAATCGATGAGCAGTTCTTC CASSPPGLGIDEQFF
NA TRBJ1-5 TRBV19 NA TGTGCCAGTAGTATAGATGGCCCAGGGAATAGCAATCAGCCCCAGCATTTT CASSIDGPGNSNQPQHF
NA TRBJ2-2 TRBV24-1 NA TGTGCCACCCAATCAAGGACAGCGAACACCGGGGAGCTGTTTTTT CATQSRTANTGELFF
NA TRBJ2-2 TRBV6-5 TRBD2 TGTGCCAGCAGTTGGACTAGCGGGAGCCAAGGGGAGCTGTTTTTT CASSWTSGSQGELFF
NA TRBJ2-1 TRBV5-1 TRBD2 TGCGCCAGCAGCCGGACTAGCGGGAGGTCGGATGAGCAGTTCTTC CASSRTSGRSDEQFF
NA TRBJ2-7 TRBV19 TRBD1 TGTGCCAGTAGTAGGGACAGGAGCTCCTACGAGCAGTACTTC CASSRDRSSYEQYF
NA TRBJ2-2 TRBV5-1 NA TGCGCCAGCAGCTTGCCAGGGACGAACACCGGGGAGCTGTTTTTT CASSLPGTNTGELFF
few TRBJ2-1 TRBV7-6 TRBD2 TGTGCCAGCAGCTTAACCGGGACTAGCGGGAGGTGGCCATCCAATGAGCAGTTCTTC CASSLTGTSGRWPSNEQFF
NA TRBJ1-2 TRBV6-5 NA TGTGCCAGCAGTTACTCGGGTGGCGGTTTTGGCTACACCTTC CASSYSGGGFGYTF
NA TRBJ1-4 TRBV6-6 TRBD1 TGTGCCAGCAGTCGGACAGGGGGAGCTAATGAAAAACTGTTTTTT CASSRTGGANEKLFF
NA TRBJ2-7 TRBV15 NA TGTGCCACCAGCAGAGATCGGACGGGCGGGTACGAGCAGTACTTC CATSRDRTGGYEQYF
NA TRBJ1-1 TRBV7-3 NA TGTGCCAGCAGCTTAACAGGGGTCGGACCGAACACTGAAGCTTTCTTT CASSLTGVGPNTEAFF
NA TRBJ2-2 TRBV9 TRBD2 TGTGCCAGCAGCGTAGGTGGACTAGCGGCGAACACCGGGGAGCTGTTTTTT CASSVGGLAANTGELFF
NA TRBJ2-3 TRBV4-3 TRBD1 TGCGCCAGCAGCCAAGGTTTCGGACAGGAGGTTGGAGATACGCAGTATTTT CASSQGFGQEVGDTQYF
NA TRBJ1-2 TRBV19 TRBD1 TGTGCCAGTAGAGGAACAGGGGGGGACTATGGCTACACCTTC CASRGTGGDYGYTF
few TRBJ1-4 TRBV7-8 NA TGTGCCAGCAGCTTAGGTGGCAGGGTACGGGAAAAACTGTTTTTT CASSLGGRVREKLFF
NA TRBJ2-7 TRBV28 TRBD2 TGTGCCAGCAGGAGACTAGCGGGAGGGCCGCAGCAGTACTTC CASRRLAGGPQQYF
NA TRBJ1-1 TRBV19 TRBD1 TGTGCCAGTAGTATCGGAGGGGGCGTCACTGAAGCTTTCTTT CASSIGGGVTEAFF
NA TRBJ1-2 TRBV29-1 NA TGCAGCGGAGGGGGGGCCCTAGTGGAGGGCTACACCTTC CSGGGALVEGYTF
once TRBJ2-1 TRBV4-3 TRBD2 TGCGCCAGCAGTCCCGTAGCGGGGGCTGTCAACAATGAGCAGTTCTTC CASSPVAGAVNNEQFF
NA TRBJ2-4 TRBV28 NA TGTGCCAGCAGTTTGGGGGGGCAAGGGGCCAAAAACATTCAGTACTTC CASSLGGQGAKNIQYF
NA TRBJ2-7 TRBV28 NA TGTGCCACCACAGGGCGGGGGCTCTACGAGCAGTACTTC CATTGRGLYEQYF
NA TRBJ2-6 TRBV7-9 TRBD2 TGTGCCAGCAGCTTGGTAGCGGGATCTGGGGCCAACGTCCTGACTTTC CASSLVAGSGANVLTF
few TRBJ1-3 TRBV2 TRBD1 TGTGCCAGCAGGGGACAGGGCCTCTCTGGAAACACCATATATTTT CASRGQGLSGNTIYF
NA TRBJ2-1 TRBV24-1 TRBD2 TGTGCCACCAGTACCAACCGAGGACTAGCGGGAGCATCGGGGGACAATGAGCAGTTCTTC CATSTNRGLAGASGDNEQFF
NA TRBJ2-1 TRBV6-5 NA TGTGCCAGCGACCATGGAGGGAGCTCCTACAATGAGCAGTTCTTC CASDHGGSSYNEQFF
NA TRBJ1-1 TRBV18 TRBD1 TGTGCCAGCTCATCCCGGGACAGGGGAACTGAAGCTTTCTTT CASSSRDRGTEAFF
once TRBJ2-1 TRBV6-6 NA TGTGCCAGCAGTTACTCGGTGGGGCAGGGGGGGTTCTTC CASSYSVGQGGFF
few TRBJ1-3 TRBV2 NA TGTGCCAGCCGGGGGGAGGTTCTAAACACCATATATTTT CASRGEVLNTIYF
few TRBJ2-6 TRBV27 TRBD2 TGTGCCAGCATGGCGGGAGGGCGAGGGGCCAACGTCCTGACTTTC CASMAGGRGANVLTF
NA TRBJ2-7 TRBV4-1 NA TGCGCCAGCAGCCAAGAGGAAAGGGGTTCCTACGAGCAGTACTTC CASSQEERGSYEQYF
NA TRBJ1-3 TRBV28 TRBD1 TGTGCCAGCAGCGGTAGACAGGGGGCGTTTTACACCATATATTTT CASSGRQGAFYTIYF
NA TRBJ1-3 TRBV28 NA TGTGCCAGCTCAAAGGGGGGGAGAAACACCATATATTTT CASSKGGRNTIYF
few TRBJ2-7 TRBV4-2 TRBD2 TGTGCCAGCAGCCAAGGACTAGCCTCCTACGAGCAGTACTTC CASSQGLASYEQYF
NA TRBJ2-1 TRBV2 TRBD2 TGTGCCAGCAGATACTCGACTAGCTGGGGCAATGAGCAGTTCTTC CASRYSTSWGNEQFF
NA TRBJ2-1 TRBV6-1 TRBD2 TGTGCCAGCAGTGAAGTCTTTGTCGGCGGGAGCTCCTACAATGAGCAGTTCTTC CASSEVFVGGSSYNEQFF
NA TRBJ1-2 TRBV28 TRBD1 TGTGCCATCGGGGGACAGTTTTTTTTCCCTGGCTACACCTTC CAIGGQFFFPGYTF
NA TRBJ1-2 TRBV18 TRBD1 TGTGCCAGCTCACCACCGGGGACAGGGCTTGGCTACACCTTC CASSPPGTGLGYTF
NA TRBJ2-7 TRBV9 TRBD2 TGTGCCAGCAGCGTAGGACTAGCGATGAGCTCCTACGAGCAGTACTTC CASSVGLAMSSYEQYF
NA TRBJ1-1 TRBV18 NA TGTGCCAGCTCACCACCGGCGGTCCAGAACACTGAAGCTTTCTTT CASSPPAVQNTEAFF
NA TRBJ2-5 TRBV4-2 NA TGTGCCAGCAGCCAAGAGTGGAGTTGGAAAGAGACCCAGTACTTC CASSQEWSWKETQYF
NA TRBJ2-7 TRBV11-2 NA TGTGCCAGCAGCTTAGATAGCCCGGTACCCTACGAGCAGTACTTC CASSLDSPVPYEQYF
NA TRBJ1-2 TRBV6-1 TRBD1 TGTGCCAGCAGTGAAGCGGTGACAGGGGCTGGGGATGGCTACACCTTC CASSEAVTGAGDGYTF
NA TRBJ2-3 TRBV5-1 NA TGCGCCAGCAGCTTAGGAGGCTCTAGTGGCGGGATACCAGATACGCAGTATTTT CASSLGGSSGGIPDTQYF
few TRBJ1-4 TRBV29-1 NA TGCAGCGTTGCTGGGACAACAACTAATGAAAAACTGTTTTTT CSVAGTTTNEKLFF
NA TRBJ1-6 TRBV4-2 NA TGTGCCAGCAGCCAACCGACAGATTCCTATAATTCACCCCTCCACTTT CASSQPTDSYNSPLHF
NA TRBJ2-3 TRBV11-2 NA TGTGCCAGCAGCTACCTGGCAGGGGGCACAGATACGCAGTATTTT CASSYLAGGTDTQYF
few TRBJ2-1 TRBV2 NA TGTGCCAGCAGGGACAGACTAGCTTACAATGAGCAGTTCTTC CASRDRLAYNEQFF
NA TRBJ2-5 TRBV21-1 NA TGTGCCAGCAGCAAATTCAGGACTAGCGGGAGGGCGAGTAAACAAGAGACCCAGTACTTC CASSKFRTSGRASKQETQYF
NA TRBJ1-2 TRBV19 NA TGTGCCAGTTCGGACAGCCCGACGCTCTATGGCTACACCTTC CASSDSPTLYGYTF